In its sample, the clone carrying this T cell receptor beta chain was seen a few times. Its antigen is still unknown. The sample is drawn from a study of post-analysis software for immune sequencing data. The study's findings and limits: There were roughly 5 TRBV segments more frequent in patients than controls, and TRBV5-6, TRBV5-1 and TRBV20-1 were among them.

Prepared TCR beta cDNA libraries contained unique molecular identifiers. Approximately 450,000 cDNA molecules were recovered from an input of about 0.9 to 10 million T cells. TCRdb reprocessed the PCR reads with MiXCR, giving one entry per CDR3 protein. The table records some 700,000 distinct CDR3 sequences, 55% to 60% of them present only once. Germline V CDR1 and CDR2: KGHSH, LQKENI. The CDR3 loop spans 17 amino acids. J lost 3 bases, V lost 3 bases, and 9 bases had no gene match. The clonotype originates from a girl aged 2 to 10 with multiple sclerosis. Sequencing used blood. J is TRBJ2-1 and V is TRBV18; 9 nucleotides match TRBD1. The CDR3 reads CASSPLSETGGYNEQFF. The CDR3 DNA follows: TGTGCCAGCTCACCCTTGTCCGAGACAGGGGGCTACAATGAGCAGTTCTTC.